This TCR beta chain was obtained from a study of blood T cell repertoires in COVID-19. Libraries were prepared by immunoSEQ multiplex PCR; TCRdb keeps only in-frame clonotypes and omits some of them. The sample comprises 100,000 or so clones, 85% to 95% of which are singletons, and approximately 5.4% rests with the top ten. This CDR3 is built from 12 residues. The V segment lost 8 bases and the J segment 5 bases; nucleotides outside the gene matches: 5. Germline CDR1 SNHLY, CDR2 FYNNEI. The chain is built from TRBV2 and TRBJ2-5, with 7 bases aligning to TRBD2. The TCR comes from a middle-aged man with active COVID-19. The material sequenced was peripheral blood. The chain's CDR3 is CASASGWETQYF. For the CDR3, the DNA is TGTGCCAGCGCTAGCGGATGGGAGACCCAGTACTTC. Drawing the rest from reference TRBV2 and TRBJ2-5, the complete variable domain is EPEVTQTPSHQVTQMGQEVILRCVPISNHLYFYWYRQILGQKVEFLVSFYNNEISEKSEIFDDQFSVERPDGSNFTLKIRSTKLEDSAMYFCASASGWETQYFGPGTRLLVL.